This T cell receptor beta chain was observed in a study of blood T cell repertoires in COVID-19. This CDR3 is 15 amino acids long. V shed 2 bases and J 8 bases; nucleotides not matched to a gene: 7. Germline V CDR1 and CDR2: SGHKS, YYEKEE (reference sequence). Sequencing used immunoSEQ multiplex PCR; TCRdb keeps in-frame clones, though not all of them. The data contain about 180,000 clones, roughly 86% of them singletons. Sequences were obtained from PBMCs or T cells enriched from blood (not recorded which). The V gene is TRBV5-5, the J gene TRBJ1-4; 9 nucleotides agree with TRBD1. This sequence was found in a woman younger than 45 who had recovered from COVID-19. This CDR3 is CASSFYRGLREKLFF. In DNA form, the CDR3 reads TGTGCCAGCAGCTTCTACAGGGGGCTTAGGGAAAAACTGTTTTTT.